What follows describes a single T cell receptor beta chain. No cognate antigen has been identified for it. This sample is part of a study of cytomegalovirus exposure and HLA in healthy donors (dated by TCRdb to 2016 to 2017). About the investigation overall: An earlier analysis of 550 to 700 of the donors reported more than 250 Gb of sequence data and 100 million to 130 million unique TCR beta sequences from about 180 million T cells. A later analysis re-examined previously published TCR beta repertoires from 610 or so donors and added high-resolution HLA genotyping to investigate patterns of TCR occurrence. All discovery cohort repertoires had been generated using a single sequencing platform. The study aimed to test whether cataloging public T cell receptors could reveal signatures of past pathogen exposure. Because of strong linkage in the cohort, 5 or 6 DR-DQ haplotypes were treated as single units for association and clustering. An earlier analysis of approximately 630 of the donors applied high-throughput TCR beta sequencing to assess whether each TCR beta V gene segment acted as functional or pseudogenic. Class I and class II HLA loci were covered by the typing at four-digit resolution. The study used immunosequencing to profile the T cell repertoires of under 700 subjects and linked those repertoires to cytomegalovirus serostatus. On average, 235,054 unique TCR beta nucleotide sequences were sequenced per donor among 398 genotyped donors of the cohort, with roughly 18% of those sequences being non-productive. In addition to the first cohort of 666 subjects, a separate validation cohort of 100 to 150 different subjects was used. A later genetic analysis used genome-wide SNP genotypes for about three fifths of the 666 donors, treating that subset as a discovery cohort. Typing coverage varied by locus: about 620-630 donors for A, B, C, DRB1 and DQB1; about 520 for DQA1; approximately 570 for DPA1; 450 to 480 for DPB1. Of the roughly 400 genotyped donors, about 84% fell in the genetic ancestry cluster associated with self-reported Caucasian donors. An early release covering just under 650 HLA-typed donors comprised about 320 gigabases of sequencing data and approximately 80 million unique TCR sequences. To predict cytomegalovirus infection status, the study combined high-throughput TCR immunosequencing, statistical association of individual TCRs with disease status, and machine learning. Donor age, sex, ethnicity and CMV serostatus were compiled alongside the repertoire data. Rather than using new phenotypic data, the later analysis identified candidate immune exposures from TCR beta sequences and from how often those sequences occurred across donors. What the research found in general, with its limitations: In an earlier analysis of some 550 of the donors, most TCR beta V segments were observed in productive rearrangements about 87% or about 30% of the time, broadly matching IMGT annotations. A later analysis found that TCR association rates varied across HLA loci, with DRB1 alleles showing the most associated TCRs and HLA-C alleles the fewest. A later analysis found that most CMV-associated TCR beta chains appeared HLA-restricted, with HLA associations seemingly driven largely by CMV exposure. A later analysis found that HLA-associated TCR beta chains were more clonally expanded and had lower generation probabilities than equally common non-associated chains. According to a later analysis, parvovirus B19, influenza, CMV and Epstein-Barr virus appeared linked to several top co-occurrence clusters. A further reported finding was that TCR beta sequences accurately predicted the HLA-A and HLA-B alleles for most subjects in the first cohort. In this cohort, only TCR beta chains were sequenced, and detectable features were limited by the absence of alpha or paired-chain data. V-gene and J-gene trimming of TCR beta chains was associated with a missense DCLRE1C variant in a later genetic analysis, and the association was replicated in an independent cohort. A few of the identified cytomegalovirus-associated TCR beta chains were confirmed in vitro to be specific for cytomegalovirus antigens. Correlated functional status among segregating V segments might reflect linkage disequilibrium, but an unknown experimental factor could not be ruled out. A total of 150 to 200 TCR beta chains were listed by the study as associated with cytomegalovirus. A cluster of highly shared sequence variants was judged likely to represent a technical artifact of the sequencing pipeline. It was suggested by the authors that the approach could potentially be generalized to other disease states and immunological phenotypes. Because some donors lacked HLA typing at each locus, the association tests relied only on the typed subset. In a later analysis, some 17,000 TCR beta sequences were associated with specific HLA alleles at a false discovery rate of 0.05. Across donors, most TCR sequences were observed very rarely, whereas some public TCRs were present in many individuals. Assigning TCR associations to individual alleles was difficult when HLA alleles, especially DR and DQ, strongly co-occurred. The presence/absence analyses assumed that sequencing depth was roughly uniform across donors, and that assumption may not be true. In both the original and validation cohorts, the classifier was reported to diagnose cytomegalovirus status with high specificity and sensitivity. Compared with the roughly 700-donor mean, donors in an Asian-associated ancestry cluster had fewer N-insertions in productive TCRs, according to a later genetic analysis. For the cohort, immune exposure information was limited to CMV serostatus. Because the 87-base-pair reads could not distinguish some IMGT-functional V segments, including TRBV6-2 and TRBV6-3, those segments were excluded. The earlier analysis of around 600 of the donors excluded 15 to 20 rarely observed V segments, including chromosome 9 orphons, because counts were too low.

Library preparation used the immunoSEQ multiplex PCR assay. A mixture of 60 forward primers for TCR Vbeta segments and 13 reverse primers for TCR Jbeta segments was used in the multiplex PCR. The CDR3 region of rearranged TCR beta genes was amplified from genomic DNA with a multiplex PCR assay. The Illumina HiSeq System was used to sequence the amplified TCR beta libraries as 87-base-pair reads. As for the authors' bioinformatics: Across the 670 or so repertoires, a later analysis counted 80 million or so unique TCR beta chains, 9 million to 14 million of which were shared by at least two donors. To remove PCR and sequencing errors, raw reads were error-corrected and collapsed into unique sequences using a nearest-neighbor algorithm that merged closely related sequences. To assign V, D and J gene segments, CDR3 sequences were aligned to IMGT reference sequences. For a sequence to be retained, at least a six-nucleotide match to both a V gene segment and a J gene segment was required. A rearrangement was called productive if the CDR3 had no stop codons and remained in frame with V and J, and every other rearrangement was called non-productive. CDR3 was defined by IMGT convention, running from the second conserved V-encoded cysteine to the conserved J-encoded phenylalanine. Sequences without an unambiguous match to a single V gene segment were excluded from the earlier analysis of a few hundred of the donors. In an earlier analysis of approximately 590 of the donors, a V segment was called functional when productive rearrangements were above 56.7%, and segregating when the standard deviation between donors exceeded 5%. A statistical classification framework was built for diagnosing cytomegalovirus status from the catalog of TCR beta chain sequences. In a later analysis, TCR nucleotide sequences were compared against IMGT/GENE-DB human TR gene sequences so that V and J genes could be assigned. In a later analysis, CDR3 sequences and most-parsimonious VDJ recombination scenarios were assigned using the TCRdist pipeline. In a later analysis, each TCR beta chain was defined by its CDR3 amino acid sequence together with its V-gene family, and reads without a unique V-gene family were excluded. A later analysis removed 550 to 650 highly shared, low-generation-probability nucleotide sequences to deal with suspected cross-contamination and a sequencing artifact. In a later analysis, a clonal expansion index was calculated for each public chain from normalized within-repertoire ranks of inferred template counts. Generation probabilities in a later analysis came from a VDJ recombination model fitted to out-of-frame rearrangements, and those results were checked against IGoR. A later analysis scored TCR-TCR, TCR-HLA and TCR-CMV co-occurrence with hypergeometric tests, applying a repertoire-size bias correction to TCR pairs. In a later analysis, false discovery rates were estimated by permuting HLA or CMV assignments 20 times. In a later analysis, co-occurring TCRs were grouped using DBSCAN, with TCRdist sequence similarity added in when clustering inside HLA-allele-positive subsets. Repertoires with fewer than 30,000 or more than 120,000 public chains were left out of co-occurrence clustering, as were a handful of repertoires with anomalous nucleotide sharing. Not all clones reach the TCRdb copy of this immuneACCESS table, which keeps in-frame sequences only. Checked studies attribute under half of the gap to unresolved V genes and leave the rest unexplained. The D gene and trimming were derived from the DNA, and the V and J assignments and clone size from that table. This sample's table has entries for approximately 52,000 clones. The ten top clones hold over 9% of the sample.

The cohort comprised more than 550 healthy bone marrow donors. At the time of sampling, all cohort members were nominally healthy, though unrecorded immune exposures were likely present. The donor tested CMV seropositive, placing the donor among the approximately 290 seropositive members of the cohort. Each donor provided a peripheral blood sample, and peripheral blood mononuclear cells were used for TCR beta sequencing. The Qiagen DNeasy Blood Extraction Kit was used to extract genomic DNA from the blood cell samples. The CDR3 contains 16 residues, cysteine and phenylalanine counted. The kept DNA is CDR3 alone, 48 bases in frame from the first base. The V end gives up 5 bases and the J end 4 bases, leaving 10 bases in the junction not matched to a gene. The germline V gene supplies CDR1 ENHRY and CDR2 SYGVKD.

The V gene is TRBV10-3 and the J gene is TRBJ1-3; 8 bases in the junction line up with TRBD1. The specimen was PBMCs. The source of this sequence is a woman aged 55-70 years in good health and CMV-seropositive. Read as DNA, the sequence is TGTGCCATCAGTACTTTGGGACAGGAGTACGGAAACACCATATATTTT. Its product reads: CAISTLGQEYGNTIYF.